A selection of T cell receptor beta chains follows, all from one sample in a study of identical twins. TCRdb reprocessed the 5' RACE reads with MiXCR, giving one entry per CDR3 protein. Of under 500,000 distinct CDR3 sequences detected, around 15% appear once; the ten largest clones hold approximately 1%. The data also belong to a second study, concerning yellow fever vaccine responses in identical twins.

Sequencing was performed on CD4+ T cells sorted from blood. These receptors all come from a woman between 18 and 29 years old in good health. The CDR3 runs from the conserved cysteine through the conserved F or W. Each record gives: clone size, J gene, V gene, D gene, CDR3 protein, CDR3 DNA. The D gene is left open where the match is weak. Clone size, where shown, is once, few, many, or a class for clones that have expanded.

NA,TRBJ2-1,TRBV20-1,NA,CSARLSGPTEQFF,TGCAGTGCTAGACTGTCAGGCCCTACTGAGCAGTTCTTC
NA,TRBJ2-5,TRBV20-1,TRBD2,CSATPAGGETQYF,TGCAGTGCCACCCCCGCCGGGGGGGAGACCCAGTACTTC
few,TRBJ2-2,TRBV5-5,TRBD1,CASSLGQGGAKNTGELFF,TGTGCCAGCAGCTTGGGACAGGGTGGCGCTAAGAACACCGGGGAGCTGTTTTTT
few,TRBJ2-5,TRBV6-1,TRBD1,CASKAGTGSSGTQYF,TGTGCCAGCAAAGCGGGGACAGGGTCAAGTGGGACCCAGTACTTC
NA,TRBJ2-7,TRBV3-1,TRBD2,CASSQLTSGGYIF,TGTGCCAGCAGCCAATTGACTAGCGGGGGTTACATCTTC
NA,TRBJ1-5,TRBV20-1,NA,CSARDLRSGGSDQPQHF,TGCAGTGCTAGAGATTTACGGTCAGGAGGGAGCGATCAGCCCCAGCATTTT
NA,TRBJ2-3,TRBV19,NA,CASSIAIRDTDTQYF,TGTGCCAGTAGTATAGCTATCAGGGACACAGATACGCAGTATTTT
NA,TRBJ2-2,TRBV29-1,TRBD2,CSVSGRGNTGELFF,TGCAGCGTTAGCGGGAGAGGGAACACCGGGGAGCTGTTTTTT
NA,TRBJ1-2,TRBV20-1,TRBD1,CSARDLRTGTYGYTF,TGCAGTGCTAGAGATCTTAGGACAGGGACCTATGGCTACACCTTC
few,TRBJ2-5,TRBV6-2/TRBV6-3,NA,CASSRRLGGETQYF,TGTGCCAGCAGCAGAAGACTAGGAGGAGAGACCCAGTACTTC
NA,TRBJ2-1,TRBV5-1,TRBD1,CASSGRDRSDNEQFF,TGCGCCAGCAGCGGTCGGGACAGGAGCGACAATGAGCAGTTCTTC
NA,TRBJ2-7,TRBV7-9,NA,CASSFSGKGTYEQYF,TGTGCCAGCAGCTTTTCTGGGAAAGGAACCTACGAGCAGTACTTC
few,TRBJ2-3,TRBV28,TRBD2,CASSSPTSGSADTQYF,TGTGCCAGCAGTTCCCCTACTAGCGGGAGTGCAGATACGCAGTATTTT
few,TRBJ2-5,TRBV28,TRBD2,CASSEFRGVETQYF,TGTGCCAGCAGTGAATTCCGGGGGGTAGAGACCCAGTACTTC
few,TRBJ2-1,TRBV20-1,TRBD1,CSARPLGTESYNEQFF,TGCAGTGCTAGGCCCCTCGGGACAGAATCCTACAATGAGCAGTTCTTC
many,TRBJ2-2,TRBV29-1,TRBD1,CSVEVIGDRRNTGELFF,TGCAGCGTTGAAGTTATAGGGGACAGAAGGAACACCGGGGAGCTGTTTTTT
many,TRBJ2-1,TRBV29-1,TRBD2,CSVDEKRGGYNEQFF,TGCAGCGTTGACGAGAAGCGGGGGGGATACAATGAGCAGTTCTTC
few,TRBJ1-1,TRBV10-3,NA,CAIREGVTEAFF,TGTGCCATCAGAGAAGGGGTCACTGAAGCTTTCTTT
many,TRBJ2-2,TRBV12-3/TRBV12-4,NA,CASSLSGNTGELFF,TGTGCCAGCAGTTTAAGCGGGAACACCGGGGAGCTGTTTTTT
many,TRBJ1-2,TRBV12-3/TRBV12-4,NA,CASSLDWGRNYGYTF,TGTGCCAGCAGTTTAGACTGGGGGCGCAACTATGGCTACACCTTC
few,TRBJ2-1,TRBV2,TRBD2,CASSGELAGDNEQFF,TGTGCCAGCAGTGGAGAGCTAGCGGGAGACAATGAGCAGTTCTTC
few,TRBJ2-7,TRBV7-2,NA,CASSLRSEFSYEQYF,TGTGCCAGCAGCTTACGGAGCGAGTTCTCCTACGAGCAGTACTTC
NA,TRBJ2-1,TRBV12-3/TRBV12-4,NA,CASTAYKSYNEQFF,TGTGCCAGCACCGCCTACAAATCCTACAATGAGCAGTTCTTC
NA,TRBJ2-5,TRBV10-2,NA,CASSGRTPQETQYF,TGCGCCAGCAGCGGACGGACCCCACAAGAGACCCAGTACTTC
NA,TRBJ1-1,TRBV4-2,NA,CASSQDPGSEAFF,TGTGCCAGCAGCCAAGATCCTGGGTCTGAAGCTTTCTTT
many,TRBJ2-1,TRBV2,TRBD2,CASIGLAGGNEQFF,TGTGCCAGCATTGGACTAGCGGGGGGGAATGAGCAGTTCTTC
few,TRBJ2-5,TRBV20-1,TRBD1,CSAQKGAQETQYF,TGCAGTGCCCAGAAGGGGGCGCAGGAGACCCAGTACTTC
many,TRBJ2-7,TRBV7-9,TRBD1,CASSLEGTGVYEQYF,TGTGCCAGCAGCTTAGAAGGGACAGGGGTTTACGAGCAGTACTTC
NA,TRBJ2-1,TRBV5-1,NA,CASSLETRNNEQFF,TGCGCCAGCAGCTTGGAGACAAGGAACAATGAGCAGTTCTTC
many,TRBJ2-3,TRBV5-5,NA,CASSLGGAGYTDTQYF,TGTGCCAGCAGCCTGGGAGGAGCGGGTTACACAGATACGCAGTATTTT
NA,TRBJ1-6,TRBV3-1,NA,CASSQDFGHQNSPLHF,TGTGCCAGCAGCCAAGATTTTGGACACCAAAATTCACCCCTCCACTTT
few,TRBJ1-1,TRBV29-1,NA,CSVRPAGNTEAFF,TGCAGCGTTCGCCCGGCGGGGAACACTGAAGCTTTCTTT
many,TRBJ2-1,TRBV5-1,TRBD2,CASSLGTGGIYNEQFF,TGCGCCAGCAGCTTGGGTACGGGAGGGATCTACAATGAGCAGTTCTTC
NA,TRBJ1-1,TRBV6-2/TRBV6-3,NA,CASCVRGNTEAFF,TGTGCCAGCTGTGTGCGGGGAAACACTGAAGCTTTCTTT
NA,TRBJ1-2,TRBV7-8,TRBD1,CASSLGTGQGAYGYTF,TGTGCCAGCAGCTTAGGAACCGGACAGGGGGCCTATGGCTACACCTTC
NA,TRBJ1-6,TRBV28,TRBD1,CASSARDRGNSPLHF,TGTGCCAGCAGTGCCCGGGACAGGGGTAATTCACCCCTCCACTTT
many,TRBJ1-2,TRBV29-1,NA,CSVERGQGYTF,TGCAGCGTTGAACGAGGGCAGGGCTACACCTTC
few,TRBJ2-1,TRBV20-1,NA,CSARDQVWRQFF,TGCAGTGCTAGAGATCAAGTCTGGCGGCAGTTCTTC
many,TRBJ2-7,TRBV12-3/TRBV12-4,NA,CASSFRKDGPYEQYF,TGTGCCAGCAGCTTCCGAAAGGACGGACCCTACGAGCAGTACTTC
many,TRBJ2-5,TRBV20-1,TRBD1,CSAELDRQETQYF,TGCAGTGCCGAATTGGACAGGCAAGAGACCCAGTACTTC
few,TRBJ2-7,TRBV28,TRBD2,CASSSPAGSLSYEQYF,TGTGCCAGCAGTTCCCCAGCGGGGTCCCTCTCCTACGAGCAGTACTTC
NA,TRBJ2-1,TRBV28,NA,CASSPLDIGSSYNEQFF,TGTGCCAGCAGTCCTTTAGATATCGGGAGCTCCTACAATGAGCAGTTCTTC
NA,TRBJ2-7,TRBV20-1,NA,CSALPTVEQYF,TGCAGTGCTCTGCCCACGGTCGAGCAGTACTTC
NA,TRBJ2-3,TRBV27,NA,CASSSLTGQGTDTQYF,TGTGCCAGCAGTTCCCTGACCGGACAAGGAACAGATACGCAGTATTTT
few,TRBJ2-2,TRBV24-1,TRBD2,CATSERGLAGLTGELFF,TGTGCCACCAGTGAACGGGGACTAGCGGGACTCACCGGGGAGCTGTTTTTT
NA,TRBJ2-7,TRBV20-1,NA,CSARTDWNSYEQYF,TGCAGTGCCAGAACGGACTGGAACTCCTACGAGCAGTACTTC
NA,TRBJ2-7,TRBV5-6,TRBD2,CASSLEGGLEQYF,TGTGCCAGCAGCTTGGAGGGAGGGCTCGAGCAGTACTTC